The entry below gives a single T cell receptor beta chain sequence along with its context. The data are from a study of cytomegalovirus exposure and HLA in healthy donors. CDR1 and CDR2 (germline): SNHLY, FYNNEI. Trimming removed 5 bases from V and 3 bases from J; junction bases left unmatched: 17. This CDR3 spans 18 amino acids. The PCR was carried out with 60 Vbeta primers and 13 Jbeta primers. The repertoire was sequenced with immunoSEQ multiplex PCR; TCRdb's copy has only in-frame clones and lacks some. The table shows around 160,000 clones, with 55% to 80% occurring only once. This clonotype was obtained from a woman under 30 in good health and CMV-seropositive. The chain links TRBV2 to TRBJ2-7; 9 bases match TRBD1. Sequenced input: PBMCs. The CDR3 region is CASSFSTTGTGSIYEQYF. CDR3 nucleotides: TGTGCCAGCAGTTTCTCAACTACCGGGACAGGGAGTATCTACGAGCAGTACTTC.